The next 25 T cell receptor beta chains were all read from a single sample in a study of CD8 T cells in ankylosing spondylitis. Using its own MiXCR run on the 5' RACE reads, TCRdb lists one record per CDR3 protein. The sample has under 300,000 distinct CDR3 sequences; about 10% are singletons. The sequencing input was blood, either unsorted or a sorted T cell fraction (not recorded which). The source of these receptors is a male donor with ankylosing spondylitis or in good health (not recorded which).

The chain recombines TRBV20-1 with TRBJ2-7, with D possibly being TRBD1 or TRBD2 (5 bases each). Germline CDR1 is DFQATT and CDR2 is SNEGSKA (reference sequence). The germline V and J ends were trimmed by 6 bases and 4 bases, with 16 bases remaining between them. The CDR3 spans 13 residues. CDR3 loop: CSADGTNIYEQYF. The CDR3 DNA reads as TGCAGTGCCGACGGGACCAATATTTACGAGCAGTACTTC.

This clonotype was detected ten times or more. This chain joins TRBV20-1 and TRBJ2-2; 9 positions match TRBD2. V dropped 5 bases and J dropped 6; count of bases not matched to a gene: 13. Germline lookup yields CDR1 DFQATT and CDR2 SNEGSKA (reference sequence). This CDR3 has 16 amino acids. The DNA of the CDR3 is TGCAGTGCTCTACCTAGCGGGGTAGTTGGGGCCGGGGAGCTGTTTTTT. Translation: CSALPSGVVGAGELFF.

This clonotype was found many times. This rearrangement joins TRBV28 to TRBJ2-5, with 9 bases lining up with TRBD1. CDR1 is MDHEN, CDR2 SYDVKM, per germline. The CDR3 covers 14 residues. V was clipped by 3 bases and J by 5 bases; unmatched bases: 4. CDR3 loop: CASSFGTGPETQYF. The CDR3, as DNA: TGTGCCAGCAGTTTTGGGACAGGGCCTGAGACCCAGTACTTC.

This clonotype was picked up many times. V and J are TRBV5-1 and TRBJ2-7; 10 bases agree with TRBD2. The CDR3 totals 15 residues. Germline V CDR1 and CDR2: SGHRS, YFSETQ. The junction had 9 bases not matched to a gene; V was cut back by 5 bases and J by 4 bases. CDR3 region: CASRGLGLAAYEQYF. The DNA for the CDR3 is TGCGCCAGCAGAGGTCTAGGACTAGCGGCGTACGAGCAGTACTTC.

Details on this clonotype: This may arise from a read error, as a much more abundant clone is one base away. The J gene is TRBJ2-1, the V gene TRBV28; D is unresolved. The V gene's germline CDR1 is MDHEN and CDR2 SYDVKM. CDR3 length equals 16 residues. V dropped 3 bases and J dropped 0 bases, with 12 bases sitting between them. CDR3 nucleotides: TGTGCCAGCAGTTTTGGATATAGCAGCTCCTACAATGAGCAGTTCTTC. This translates into CASSFGYSSSYNEQFF.

This clonotype was found many times. The gene calls are TRBV7-3 and TRBJ1-5, with TRBD1 matching 7 bases. The CDR3 extends over 18 amino acids. CDR1 SGHTA and CDR2 FQGTGA come from the germline V gene. The trim removed 0 bases at V and 2 bases at J, leaving 10 bases unmatched. CDR3 loop: CASSLTTGNPSGNQPQHF. The CDR3 coding sequence is TGTGCCAGCAGCTTAACGACAGGGAACCCGAGTGGCAATCAGCCCCAGCATTTT.

There are many counts of this clonotype. The rearrangement joins TRBV5-1 to TRBJ1-2; 7 nucleotides align to TRBD1. The trim removed 2 bases at V and 6 bases at J, leaving 7 bases unmatched. CDR3 length equals 14 residues. CDR1 is SGHRS and CDR2 is YFSETQ in the germline V gene. The CDR3 protein is CASSFEGTDNGYTF. The CDR3 bases are TGCGCCAGCAGCTTCGAAGGGACAGACAATGGCTACACCTTC.

This clonotype was seen repeatedly, ten times or more. Here the CDR3 reads CASRAGKHTDTQYF. DNA for the CDR3: TGCGCCAGCCGAGCGGGAAAGCACACAGATACGCAGTATTTT. The rearrangement uses TRBV10-2 and TRBJ2-3; 7 nucleotides line up with TRBD2. CDR3 length equals 14 residues. The V segment lost 8 bases and the J segment 2 bases; nucleotides outside the gene matches: 7. The germline V gene has CDR1 WSHSY and CDR2 SAAADI.

CDR3 sequence reads: CASRTSNEQFF. The CDR3 nucleotides read TGTGCCAGCAGGACTAGTAATGAGCAGTTCTTC. V gene TRBV3-1 combines with J gene TRBJ2-1; a possible D gene is TRBD2 (6 bases). The CDR3 sequence is 11 residues long. The ends were cut back, 6 bases at V and 7 bases at J, with 7 bases in the middle. Germline lookup yields CDR1 LGHDT and CDR2 YNNKEL (reference sequence).

This rearrangement joins TRBV7-9 to TRBJ2-1; D uncertain. Germline V gene lookup returns CDR1 SEHNR and CDR2 FQNEAQ (reference sequence). Trimming took off 6 bases at V and 0 bases at J, with 18 bases between the two ends. CDR3 length equals 17 residues. The CDR3 sequence is CASRSISRAGSYNEQFF. The DNA for the CDR3 is TGTGCCAGCAGATCCATTTCTCGGGCAGGCTCCTACAATGAGCAGTTCTTC.

This clonotype was seen ten or more times. This chain joins TRBV6-1 and TRBJ1-1; D uncertain. Looked up from germline, CDR1 is MNHNS and CDR2 is SASEGT. The CDR3 consists of 13 residues. The V and J ends lost 6 bases and 3 bases respectively, with 11 bases between them. CDR3 protein: CASRHLGDTEAFF. Here the CDR3 DNA reads TGTGCCAGCAGGCACCTAGGAGACACTGAAGCTTTCTTT.

This clonotype was counted ten times or more. This chain connects TRBV5-6 to TRBJ1-1, with 11 bases lining up with TRBD1. The germline CDR1 and CDR2 sequences are SGHDT and YYEEEE. The length of the CDR3 is 14 residues. With V trimmed by 0 bases and J by 6 bases, 1 base remained unmatched. The CDR3 coding sequence is TGTGCCAGCAGCTTGGGGACAGGGGGCCCTGAAGCTTTCTTT. This translates into CASSLGTGGPEAFF.

Many counts were recorded for this clonotype. The V and J genes are TRBV10-3 and TRBJ2-1, with 7 nucleotides matching TRBD2. After removal of 4 bases from V and 0 bases from J, the junction contained 9 bases not matched to a gene. The CDR3 runs 17 residues. Germline CDR1 ENHRY, CDR2 SYGVKD. The DNA of the CDR3 is TGTGCCATCAGTGGAGGTCTGGCGGGAGTCTCCTACAATGAGCAGTTCTTC. Translating gives CAISGGLAGVSYNEQFF.

This clonotype appeared a few times. The chain recombines TRBV21-1 with TRBJ2-1; the table's TRBD1 call for D was not verified on the DNA. TRBV21-1 is a pseudogene. The CDR3 is 15 amino acids. The CDR3 protein is CASRGGHSSYNEQFF. In nucleotides, the CDR3 is TGTGCCAGCAGGGGGGGACACAGCTCCTACAATGAGCAGTTCTTC.

This clonotype came up many times. The V and J genes are TRBV5-1 and TRBJ2-7; weak D call: TRBD1 (5 bases). CDR1 SGHRS and CDR2 YFSETQ come from the germline V gene. The V end lost 6 bases, the J end lost 5 bases, and 18 bases lay between the germline ends. The CDR3 length is 14 residues. The CDR3 coding sequence is TGCGCCAGCAACTCGCCGGGCAGGGCTGACGAGCAGTACTTC. This gives the protein CASNSPGRADEQYF.

This clonotype was detected ten times or more. The chain's CDR3 is CSARRVGEQFF. Written as DNA, the CDR3 is TGCAGTGCTAGACGGGTGGGGGAGCAGTTCTTC. This chain joins TRBV20-1 and TRBJ2-1; the D is unclear. V lost 2 bases and J lost 10, with 9 bases in between. CDR3 length: 11 residues. Germline assignment: CDR1 DFQATT and CDR2 SNEGSKA (reference sequence).

This clonotype was counted only a few times. This chain uses TRBV4-1 with TRBJ2-3; D unresolved. Trimming stripped 4 bases from V and 3 bases from J, with 14 bases between. CDR3 length: 15 amino acids. CDR1 and CDR2 from the germline V gene are MGHRA and YSYEKL. The chain's CDR3 is CASSLAGQRTDTQYF. The CDR3 coding sequence is TGCGCCAGCAGCCTGGCCGGGCAGAGGACAGATACGCAGTATTTT.

This clonotype was counted ten times or more. CDR3 sequence reads: CASGLITSGGPAGEQFF. In DNA form, the CDR3 reads TGTGCTAGTGGTTTAATTACTAGCGGGGGCCCCGCCGGAGAGCAGTTCTTC. The chain has TRBV12-5 and TRBJ2-1, with 11 bases lining up with TRBD2. V was pared by 3 bases and J by 10 bases, with 14 bases of the junction left unmatched. Germline V gives CDR1 LGHNT, CDR2 FRNRAP. There are 17 residues in the CDR3.

A few counts support this clonotype. The chain links TRBV12-3 or TRBV12-4 to TRBJ2-1, with TRBD2 identical over 7 bases. Trimming took 5 bases from V and 6 from J; bases not matched to a gene: 10. CDR3 length: 15 amino acids. In DNA, the CDR3 is TGTGCCAGCAGTCCCCGGTGGCGGGGGACCAATGAGCAGTTCTTC. Translating gives CASSPRWRGTNEQFF.

The CDR3 DNA reads TGCGCCAGCAACCGGGACACACAAGAGACCCAGTACTTC. It codes for CASNRDTQETQYF. This chain uses TRBV5-1 with TRBJ2-5, with D perhaps TRBD1 (6 bases). V was clipped by 6 bases and J by 2 bases, with 11 bases between them. This CDR3 spans 13 amino acids. The germline CDR1 and CDR2 sequences are SGHRS and YFSETQ.

This clonotype has a count of ten or more. V usage is TRBV27 and J usage is TRBJ2-3; 10 bases align to TRBD2. CDR3 size: 17 residues. Germline CDR1 and CDR2: MNHEY and SMNVEV (reference sequence). With 3 bases clipped from V and 3 bases from J, the junction kept 9 bases outside the gene matches. CDR3 in DNA: TGTGCCAGCAGTTTCTCTAGCGGGAGTTACTCAACAGATACGCAGTATTTT. It codes for CASSFSSGSYSTDTQYF.

This clonotype was counted only a few times. This chain joins TRBV7-2 and TRBJ1-5, with D perhaps matching TRBD1 (5 bases). Germline V gives CDR1 SGHTA, CDR2 FQGNSA. This CDR3 has 15 residues. The V end was cut by 1 base, the J end by 6 bases, with 13 bases between. CDR3 residues: CASSLGQPEVQPQHF. CDR3 in DNA: TGTGCCAGCAGCTTAGGACAGCCGGAGGTTCAGCCCCAGCATTTT.

Ten or more counts support this clonotype. DNA of the CDR3: TGTGCTAGTGGCCCCGGGGCAGGAAAGAGCAATCAGCCCCAGCATTTT. This codes for CASGPGAGKSNQPQHF. The chain combines TRBV12-5 with TRBJ1-5; possible D gene TRBD1, 5 bases. Germline loops: CDR1 LGHNT, CDR2 FRNRAP. Trimming removed 6 bases at V and 1 base at J, with 16 bases between. The CDR3 length is 16 residues.

The table lists this clonotype with a few counts. The chain combines TRBV5-4 with TRBJ2-5; D call uncertain. This CDR3 has 15 residues. The germline gives CDR1 SGHNT, CDR2 YYREEE (reference sequence). V lost 0 bases to trimming and J lost 2 bases, with 11 bases between them. In nucleotides, the CDR3 is TGTGCCAGCAGCTTGGCCCTCGGGCCACAAGAGACCCAGTACTTC. Protein sequence: CASSLALGPQETQYF.

The rearrangement uses TRBV11-2 and TRBJ1-2; D not resolved. The germline V and J ends were trimmed by 1 base and 2 bases, with 8 bases remaining between them. This CDR3 is 14 amino acids long. CDR1 SGHAT and CDR2 FQNNGV come from the germline V gene. The CDR3 DNA follows: TGTGCCAGCAGCTTAGGGGAGGAAAACTATGGCTACACCTTC. Amino acids: CASSLGEENYGYTF.